Presented here are 12 T cell receptor beta chains from one specimen sequenced in a study of blood T cell repertoires in COVID-19. Assay: immunoSEQ multiplex PCR; the TCRdb copy retains only in-frame clones and omits some. The sample holds roughly 450,000 clones, 80% to 95% seen once. Sequencing was performed on PBMCs or T cells enriched from blood (not recorded which). These receptors originate from a man in his late teens or twenties who had recovered from COVID-19.

The genes are TRBV27 and TRBJ2-4, with D possibly TRBD1 on 7 matching bases. The CDR3 extends over 13 amino acids. Per the germline V gene, CDR1 is MNHEY and CDR2 is SMNVEV (reference sequence). Trimming pared 6 bases from V and 8 bases from J, leaving 14 bases between. The CDR3: CASRPGGSDIQYF. The CDR3 nucleotides are TGTGCCAGCAGACCAGGGGGGTCGGACATTCAGTACTTC.

This chain links TRBV7-7 with TRBJ2-3; 15 bases fit TRBD2. Germline V gene data show CDR1 as SSHAT and CDR2 as FNYEAQ (reference sequence). The CDR3 spans 17 residues. V lost 5 bases, J lost 7 bases, and 10 bases stayed unmatched. The CDR3, as DNA: TGTGCCAGCAGCCCAGGACAGGGACTAGCGGGAGGTTATACGCAGTATTTT. Translating gives CASSPGQGLAGGYTQYF.

The gene calls are TRBV28 and TRBJ1-5; a weak D match, TRBD1 (5 bases). Trimming shortened V by 5 bases and J by 4 bases, and 12 bases separated the two germline ends. Germline V gene sequence: CDR1 MDHEN, CDR2 SYDVKM. The CDR3 spans 14 residues. This CDR3 reads CASSRGNRNQPQHF. The CDR3 DNA is TGTGCCAGCAGTAGGGGAAATCGAAATCAGCCCCAGCATTTT. Full variable domain (remainder filled in from reference TRBV28 and TRBJ1-5): DVKVTQSSRYLVKRTGEKVFLECVQDMDHENMFWYRQDPGLGLRLIYFSYDVKMKEKGDIPEGYSVSREKKERFSLILESASTNQTSMYLCASSRGNRNQPQHFGDGTRLSIL.

The V and J genes are TRBV9 and TRBJ2-3; 10 bases are shared with TRBD1. The length of the CDR3 is 15 residues. Germline V CDR1 and CDR2: SGDLS, YYNGEE. The J segment lost 1 base and the V segment lost 5 bases, leaving 4 bases of the junction unmatched. The CDR3 region is CASRLGTGGTDTQYF. The CDR3 DNA reads TGTGCCAGCAGACTTGGGACAGGGGGCACAGATACGCAGTATTTT.

The chain couples TRBV28 to TRBJ2-1; D might be TRBD2 (5 bases). Germline-derived CDR1 and CDR2 are MDHEN and SYDVKM. V was clipped by 3 bases and J by 4 bases, with 13 bases between them. The CDR3 consists of 15 residues. The CDR3 DNA is TGTGCCAGCAGTTTGGAGTTAGCGTATTACAATGAGCAGTTCTTC. This translates into CASSLELAYYNEQFF. Drawing the rest from reference TRBV28 and TRBJ2-1, the complete variable domain is DVKVTQSSRYLVKRTGEKVFLECVQDMDHENMFWYRQDPGLGLRLIYFSYDVKMKEKGDIPEGYSVSREKKERFSLILESASTNQTSMYLCASSLELAYYNEQFFGPGTRLTVL.

This clone came up once. The genes are TRBV27 and TRBJ1-2; no clear D gene. Trimming shortened V by 5 bases and J by 2 bases, and 12 bases separated the two germline ends. The CDR3 length is 14 residues. Germline V lookup: CDR1 MNHEY, CDR2 SMNVEV (reference sequence). The DNA of the CDR3 is TGTGCCAGCAGTCCTCCCGGGTTAAACTATGGCTACACCTTC. Its translation: CASSPPGLNYGYTF.

The CDR3 sequence is CASSPAYGPEGKLFF. CDR3 DNA: TGTGCCAGCAGCCCAGCTTACGGGCCGGAGGGAAAACTGTTTTTT. The chain couples TRBV7-8 to TRBJ1-4, with D unclear. Trimming took 5 bases from V and 10 from J, leaving 20 bases between them. The CDR3 runs to 15 residues. From germline, CDR1 is SGHVS and CDR2 FQNEAQ.

The chain joins TRBV27 to TRBJ1-6; 8 nucleotides align to TRBD1. This CDR3 spans 15 amino acids. Germline CDR1 MNHEY, CDR2 SMNVEV (reference sequence). After removal of 4 bases from V and 7 bases from J, the junction contained 6 bases not matched to a gene. CDR3: CASSSGTGGNSPLHF. CDR3 coding DNA: TGTGCCAGCAGTTCCGGGACAGGCGGGAATTCACCCCTCCACTTT.

Here the CDR3 reads CASSPFSGVNTGELFF. CDR3 coding DNA: TGTGCCAGCTCACCTTTTAGCGGTGTAAACACCGGGGAGCTGTTTTTT. The gene calls are TRBV18 and TRBJ2-2; tentatively, D is TRBD2 (6 bases). Germline lookup yields CDR1 KGHSH and CDR2 LQKENI. The length of the CDR3 is 16 residues. V dropped 3 bases and J dropped 2 bases, with 13 bases sitting between them.

The chain is built from TRBV19 and TRBJ1-1; possibly TRBD1 for D (6 bases). V lost 8 bases and J 11 bases, leaving 18 bases between the germline ends. The CDR3 runs to 12 residues. The germline V gene encodes CDR1 LNHDA and CDR2 SQIVND (reference sequence). The CDR3 region is CASSGQPVSAFF. Written as DNA, the CDR3 is TGTGCCAGTTCAGGACAGCCAGTTTCTGCTTTCTTT.

This chain links TRBV7-8 with TRBJ1-4; possible D gene TRBD1, 5 bases. The CDR3 is 15 residues long. The germline gives CDR1 SGHVS, CDR2 FQNEAQ. V was trimmed by 3 bases and J by 8 bases, leaving 16 bases between them. The CDR3 loop reads CASSFDSSVREKLFF. The CDR3 DNA is TGTGCCAGCAGCTTCGACAGCTCGGTACGGGAAAAACTGTTTTTT.

V gene TRBV6-5 combines with J gene TRBJ1-2, with TRBD1 matching over 9 bases. The CDR3 sequence is 13 residues long. With 5 bases clipped from V and 8 bases from J, the junction kept 6 bases outside the gene matches. Germline lookup yields CDR1 MNHEY and CDR2 SVGAGI. The CDR3 sequence: CASSLGQGWGYTF. The CDR3 DNA reads TGTGCCAGCAGTCTGGGACAGGGTTGGGGCTACACCTTC.